Listed here are 6 T cell receptor beta chains from one sample, sequenced in a study of T cell changes during pregnancy in multiple sclerosis. Repertoires were generated with immunoSEQ multiplex PCR, while TCRdb's copy carries only in-frame clones and drops some. The repertoire includes some 90,000 clones, 91% of them detected once, and approximately 1.7% sits in the top ten. The source was peripheral blood, collected after pregnancy. The source of these receptors is a female donor in good health, enrolled as a control in a pregnancy study.

The J gene is TRBJ1-1, the V gene TRBV5-6; 10 bases agree with TRBD1. This CDR3 region has 15 residues. V dropped 2 bases and J dropped 3; count of bases not matched to a gene: 4. Per germline, CDR1 SGHDT and CDR2 YYEEEE. CDR3 region: CASSFRTGGYTEAFF. The CDR3 DNA is TGTGCCAGCAGCTTTCGGACAGGGGGGTACACTGAAGCTTTCTTT.

V and J are TRBV25-1 and TRBJ1-2; 9 nucleotides match TRBD1. From germline, CDR1 is MGHDK and CDR2 SYGVNS. The CDR3 has 14 residues. V lost 6 bases to trimming and J lost 6 bases; unmatched junction nucleotides: 8. The CDR3 protein is CASSLGQGYNGYTF. CDR3 DNA sequence: TGTGCCAGCAGCCTAGGACAGGGGTATAATGGCTACACCTTC.

This chain connects TRBV6-5 to TRBJ1-1, with D possibly matching TRBD1 (6 bases). In germline, CDR1 is MNHEY, CDR2 SVGAGI. V was trimmed by 5 bases and J by 1 base, leaving 11 bases between them. The CDR3 spans 14 residues. The CDR3 here is CASSPDRRNTEAFF. The DNA for the CDR3 is TGTGCCAGCAGTCCGGACAGAAGGAACACTGAAGCTTTCTTT.

V and J are TRBV7-9 and TRBJ2-7; 9 bases map to TRBD2. The length of the CDR3 is 13 residues. The germline V gene has CDR1 SEHNR and CDR2 FQNEAQ (reference sequence). Trimming took 5 bases from V and 7 from J; bases not matched to a gene: 6. DNA of the CDR3: TGTGCCAGCAGCCCTGAGCGGGGGGAAGAGCAGTACTTC. Translated, it gives CASSPERGEEQYF.

This chain joins TRBV7-8 and TRBJ1-5; D gene unclear. The germline V gene has CDR1 SGHVS and CDR2 FQNEAQ. The CDR3 spans 15 residues. Trimming took off 2 bases at V and 9 bases at J, with 17 bases between the two ends. Here the CDR3 reads CASSLNIHTIRPQHF. The CDR3 bases are TGTGCCAGCAGCTTAAATATACACACCATCAGGCCCCAGCATTTT. The variable domain in full, with the rest retrieved from reference TRBV7-8 and TRBJ1-5, is GAGVSQSPRYKVAKRGQDVALRCDPISGHVSLFWYQQALGQGPEFLTYFQNEAQLDKSGLPSDRFFAERPEGSVSTLKIQRTQQEDSAVYLCASSLNIHTIRPQHFGDGTRLSIL.

The CDR3: CASRSGTSGGNEQFF. The CDR3 DNA is TGTGCCAGCAGGTCCGGGACTAGCGGGGGCAATGAGCAGTTCTTC. The chain has TRBV27 and TRBJ2-1, with 14 nucleotides matching TRBD2. The CDR3 totals 15 residues. Trimming removed 6 bases from V and 6 bases from J; junction bases left unmatched: 4. Germline assignment: CDR1 MNHEY and CDR2 SMNVEV (reference sequence).